A single sample is the source of the 13 T cell receptor beta chains below, sequenced in a study of neurological immune-mediated disorders. TCRdb reprocessed the 5' RACE reads with MiXCR, giving one entry per CDR3 protein. This sample has tens of thousands of distinct CDR3 sequences, with under 4.5% found just once. Sequencing used CD4+ T cells from blood. Receptors were obtained from a woman aged 40 to 55 with multiple sclerosis.

This clonotype was seen many times. The CDR3: CASSLSVGEPDTQYF. The CDR3 nucleotides read TGCGCCAGCAGCTTGAGTGTCGGGGAACCAGATACGCAGTATTTT. V usage is TRBV5-1 and J usage is TRBJ2-3, with D perhaps matching TRBD2 (5 bases). V was trimmed by 1 base and J by 4 bases, leaving 13 bases between them. The CDR3 covers 15 residues. Germline CDR1 is SGHRS and CDR2 is YFSETQ.

In this sample, this clonotype turned up many times. The chain is built from TRBV5-1 and TRBJ2-2; no reliable D call. The CDR3 has 13 residues. CDR1 and CDR2 (germline): SGHRS, YFSETQ. Trimming stripped 0 bases from V and 4 bases from J, with 4 bases between. CDR3 loop: CASSLELTGELFF. CDR3 nucleotides: TGCGCCAGCAGCTTGGAACTCACCGGGGAGCTGTTTTTT.

This clonotype was recorded at least ten times. J is TRBJ1-1 and V is TRBV29-1; no clear D. Trimming left V 5 bases short and J 2 bases short, with 9 bases between. Per germline, CDR1 SQVTM and CDR2 ANQGSEA. The CDR3 covers 12 residues. In DNA, the CDR3 is TGCAGCGTTCGGTGGTTCAACACTGAAGCTTTCTTT. Translated: CSVRWFNTEAFF.

This clonotype occurred many times. This chain joins TRBV20-1 and TRBJ2-3; D gene ambiguous. Germline V gene lookup returns CDR1 DFQATT and CDR2 SNEGSKA (reference sequence). V was cut by 4 bases and J by 3 bases, with 17 bases left in between. The CDR3 consists of 15 residues. CDR3 coding DNA: TGCAGTGCTACCCTACGATTGGAAGCGACAGATACGCAGTATTTT. This codes for CSATLRLEATDTQYF.

This clonotype has a count of ten or more. V gene TRBV11-2 combines with J gene TRBJ1-1, with 7 positions matching TRBD1. With 6 bases clipped from V and 7 bases from J, the junction kept 23 bases outside the gene matches. This CDR3 has 18 amino acids. Germline values: CDR1 SGHAT, CDR2 FQNNGV. The CDR3 spells CASSPYPGGGGERNEAFF. DNA of the CDR3: TGTGCCAGCAGTCCATATCCAGGGGGAGGGGGCGAGAGAAATGAAGCTTTCTTT.

This clonotype showed up many times. V and J are TRBV29-1 and TRBJ2-3, with 9 bases matching TRBD1. Germline lookup yields CDR1 SQVTM and CDR2 ANQGSEA. The length of the CDR3 is 15 residues. The V segment lost 4 bases and the J segment 0 bases; nucleotides outside the gene matches: 5. CDR3 in amino acids: CSVGGTGYSTDTQYF. The DNA of the CDR3 is TGCAGCGTTGGGGGGACAGGGTATAGCACAGATACGCAGTATTTT.

This clonotype occurred many times. V usage is TRBV4-1 and J usage is TRBJ1-4, with unresolved D. Germline-derived CDR1 and CDR2 are MGHRA and YSYEKL. The CDR3 covers 13 residues. V lost 4 bases to trimming and J lost 6 bases, with 9 bases between them. The CDR3 reads CASSLPSDEKLFF. The CDR3 DNA reads TGCGCCAGCAGCCTCCCCAGCGATGAAAAACTGTTTTTT.

This clonotype has a count of ten or more. J is TRBJ2-1 and V is TRBV7-9, with 8 bases that match TRBD2. Germline CDR1 SEHNR, CDR2 FQNEAQ (reference sequence). The CDR3 has 15 amino acids. The trim removed 5 bases at V and 2 bases at J, leaving 5 bases unmatched. CDR3 in amino acids: CASSPRGGPYNEQFF. The DNA for the CDR3 is TGTGCCAGCAGCCCCCGGGGGGGGCCCTACAATGAGCAGTTCTTC.

Many counts were recorded for this clonotype. This chain joins TRBV28 and TRBJ2-5, with 7 bases lining up with TRBD2. V shed 6 bases, J shed 4 bases, and the junction held 17 bases outside the gene matches. Germline values: CDR1 MDHEN, CDR2 SYDVKM. The CDR3 covers 17 residues. CDR3: CASRDLTARGERETQYF. The CDR3 DNA reads TGTGCCAGCAGGGATTTGACTGCTCGGGGGGAGCGAGAGACCCAGTACTTC.

In its sample, this clonotype was seen many times. The chain is built from TRBV7-8 and TRBJ2-2; D not certain. The CDR3 covers 14 residues. Trimming stripped 5 bases from V and 7 bases from J, with 14 bases between. Germline-derived CDR1 and CDR2 are SGHVS and FQNEAQ. The DNA of the CDR3 is TGTGCCAGCAGCGCAACAAAGGTTGGCGGGGAGCTGTTTTTT. Translated: CASSATKVGGELFF.

This clonotype was observed at least ten times. V is TRBV24-1 and J is TRBJ2-7, with D tentatively TRBD1 or TRBD2 (5 bases each). Germline CDR1 is KGHDR and CDR2 is SFDVKD. This CDR3 is 13 amino acids long. The V end was cut by 4 bases, the J end by 6 bases, with 12 bases between. The CDR3 DNA follows: TGTGCCACCAGTGAGCCTTCAGGGACCGAGCAGTACTTC. Its translation: CATSEPSGTEQYF.

This clonotype was counted ten times or more. The J gene is TRBJ1-1, the V gene TRBV6-5; D is undetermined. Germline values: CDR1 MNHEY, CDR2 SVGAGI. Trimming left V 2 bases short and J 6 bases short, with 16 bases between. The CDR3 has 15 amino acids. In DNA, the CDR3 is TGTGCCAGCAGTTACACCCCCGGCGGCCGACCTGAAGCTTTCTTT. This encodes CASSYTPGGRPEAFF.

The table lists this clonotype with many counts. This chain joins TRBV10-3 and TRBJ2-1, with a weak D call TRBD1 (6 bases). This CDR3 contains 13 residues. Germline loops: CDR1 ENHRY, CDR2 SYGVKD. The V end lost 7 bases, the J end lost 5 bases, and 12 bases lay between the germline ends. CDR3 sequence reads: CAITQDSDNEQFF. CDR3 bases: TGTGCCATCACCCAGGACAGCGACAATGAGCAGTTCTTC.